These T cell receptor beta chains were read from a single sample in a study of cytomegalovirus exposure and HLA in healthy donors. Libraries were prepared by immunoSEQ multiplex PCR; TCRdb keeps only in-frame clonotypes and omits some of them. The profile shows around 160,000 clones, around 86% of them singletons. Material: PBMCs. These receptors all stem from a middle-aged man in good health and CMV-seropositive. Each CDR3 is given with its conserved first and last residue. A D gene is named only where the DNA matches it firmly. Size is stated for part of the rows, as once, few or many counts, or as a class when the clone is expanded.

clone size: NA; D gene: NA; J gene: TRBJ1-1; V gene: TRBV28; CDR3 DNA: TGTGCCATAAACTCGGGGACTGAAGCTTTCTTT; CDR3 protein: CAINSGTEAFF
clone size: NA; D gene: NA; J gene: TRBJ2-2; V gene: TRBV21-1; CDR3 DNA: TGTGCCAGCAGCAAAGCGTCGGGGGGCAGGGTCGGGGAGCTGTTTTTT; CDR3 protein: CASSKASGGRVGELFF
clone size: NA; D gene: TRBD1; J gene: TRBJ2-7; V gene: TRBV30; CDR3 DNA: TGTGCCTGGAGTCATCTTCGGGACAGCGATAGCTCCTACGAGCAGTACTTC; CDR3 protein: CAWSHLRDSDSSYEQYF
clone size: NA; D gene: NA; J gene: TRBJ2-7; V gene: TRBV28; CDR3 DNA: TGTGCCAGCAGTAGGGACACGACCAGGGCGCAGTACTTC; CDR3 protein: CASSRDTTRAQYF
clone size: NA; D gene: NA; J gene: TRBJ1-1; V gene: TRBV19; CDR3 DNA: TGTGCCAGTAGAAGATACTCCGCTAGCACTGAAGCTTTCTTT; CDR3 protein: CASRRYSASTEAFF
clone size: NA; D gene: TRBD1; J gene: TRBJ2-6; V gene: TRBV5-1; CDR3 DNA: TGCGCCAGCCGGACAGGGGCTGGGGCCAACGTCCTGACTTTC; CDR3 protein: CASRTGAGANVLTF
clone size: NA; D gene: TRBD2; J gene: TRBJ2-2; V gene: TRBV5-4; CDR3 DNA: TGTGCCAGCAGTGGACTAGCGGGGGGTTGGCTGTTTTTT; CDR3 protein: CASSGLAGGWLFF
clone size: NA; D gene: NA; J gene: TRBJ1-4; V gene: TRBV27; CDR3 DNA: TGTGCCGGCAGGCAGGGTCCAGCTAATGAAAAACTGTTTTTT; CDR3 protein: CAGRQGPANEKLFF
clone size: NA; D gene: TRBD2; J gene: TRBJ2-3; V gene: TRBV29-1; CDR3 DNA: TGCAGCGTTGGAGTAGCGGGAGCTACAGATACGCAGTATTTT; CDR3 protein: CSVGVAGATDTQYF
clone size: NA; D gene: NA; J gene: TRBJ2-2; V gene: TRBV13; CDR3 DNA: TGTGCCAGCAGCCCCGGGGGAGACACCGGGGAGCTGTTTTTT; CDR3 protein: CASSPGGDTGELFF
clone size: NA; D gene: NA; J gene: TRBJ1-1; V gene: TRBV28; CDR3 DNA: TGTGCCAGCAGGCTGGGACAGAACACTGAAGCTTTCTTT; CDR3 protein: CASRLGQNTEAFF
clone size: once; D gene: NA; J gene: TRBJ2-7; V gene: TRBV5-1; CDR3 DNA: TGCGCCAGCAGCTTGGGAACTAGCAGCCCTTCTGGGGGGGAGCAGTACTTC; CDR3 protein: CASSLGTSSPSGGEQYF
clone size: few; D gene: TRBD2; J gene: TRBJ2-2; V gene: TRBV9; CDR3 DNA: TGTGCCAGCAGCGAGACGACGCGGGAGACCGGGGAGCTGTTTTTT; CDR3 protein: CASSETTRETGELFF
clone size: NA; D gene: TRBD1; J gene: TRBJ1-2; V gene: TRBV27; CDR3 DNA: TGTGCCAGCAGTTCTGGACAGGGCTATGGCTACACCTTC; CDR3 protein: CASSSGQGYGYTF
clone size: NA; D gene: NA; J gene: TRBJ2-1; V gene: TRBV7-2; CDR3 DNA: TGTGCCAGCAGCTTAGGATTGAGAGGGAATGAGCAGTTCTTC; CDR3 protein: CASSLGLRGNEQFF
clone size: NA; D gene: NA; J gene: TRBJ2-3; V gene: TRBV5-4; CDR3 DNA: TGTGCCAGCAGCGGCGGGAACGTACGCGATACGCAGTATTTT; CDR3 protein: CASSGGNVRDTQYF
clone size: NA; D gene: NA; J gene: TRBJ2-1; V gene: TRBV6-6; CDR3 DNA: TGTGCCAGCAGCAGCCCAGGGGATGAGCAGTTCTTC; CDR3 protein: CASSSPGDEQFF
clone size: once; D gene: NA; J gene: TRBJ1-1; V gene: TRBV5-1; CDR3 DNA: TGCGCCAGCAGCTTGAACCACCTGAGCACTGAAGCTTTCTTT; CDR3 protein: CASSLNHLSTEAFF
clone size: NA; D gene: NA; J gene: TRBJ1-2; V gene: TRBV28; CDR3 DNA: TGTGCCAGCAGTTATGACACCCGCAACTATGGCTACACCTTC; CDR3 protein: CASSYDTRNYGYTF
clone size: NA; D gene: TRBD2; J gene: TRBJ2-1; V gene: TRBV28; CDR3 DNA: TGTGCCAGCAGCACTAGCGGAAGCTCCTACAATGAGCAGTTCTTC; CDR3 protein: CASSTSGSSYNEQFF
clone size: NA; D gene: TRBD1; J gene: TRBJ1-1; V gene: TRBV18; CDR3 DNA: TGTGCCAGCTCACCGCCCGGGACAGAATGGGGCACTGAAGCTTTCTTT; CDR3 protein: CASSPPGTEWGTEAFF
clone size: NA; D gene: TRBD2; J gene: TRBJ2-1; V gene: TRBV6-4; CDR3 DNA: TGTGCCAGCAGCCCACTGACTAGCGGGAGACTCGAGCAGTTCTTC; CDR3 protein: CASSPLTSGRLEQFF
clone size: NA; D gene: TRBD1; J gene: TRBJ2-5; V gene: TRBV6-5; CDR3 DNA: TGTGCCAGCAGTTGGACAGGTGGGGAGACCCAGTACTTC; CDR3 protein: CASSWTGGETQYF
clone size: NA; D gene: NA; J gene: TRBJ2-3; V gene: TRBV2; CDR3 DNA: TGTGCCAGCAGTGAAGGCTCGAGGGGCCGGGGGGATACGCAGTATTTT; CDR3 protein: CASSEGSRGRGDTQYF
clone size: NA; D gene: NA; J gene: TRBJ1-2; V gene: TRBV9; CDR3 DNA: TGTGCCAGCAGCGTAGGTTTAGATATAGATGGCTACACCTTC; CDR3 protein: CASSVGLDIDGYTF
clone size: NA; D gene: TRBD2; J gene: TRBJ2-1; V gene: TRBV7-8; CDR3 DNA: TGTGCCAGCAGCTCCACACGCGGGGGGTTCAATGAGCAGTTCTTC; CDR3 protein: CASSSTRGGFNEQFF
clone size: once; D gene: NA; J gene: TRBJ2-3; V gene: TRBV27; CDR3 DNA: TGTGCCAGCAGTTTACAGGGACTCCAAGATACGCAGTATTTT; CDR3 protein: CASSLQGLQDTQYF
clone size: NA; D gene: TRBD1; J gene: TRBJ1-6; V gene: TRBV5-1; CDR3 DNA: TGCGCCAGCAGCTTGTGGGGACAGGAAAATTCACCCCTCCACTTT; CDR3 protein: CASSLWGQENSPLHF
clone size: NA; D gene: TRBD1; J gene: TRBJ1-6; V gene: TRBV6-1; CDR3 DNA: TGTGCCAGCAACCTAGGGACAGGGGAAAATTCACCCCTCCACTTT; CDR3 protein: CASNLGTGENSPLHF
clone size: NA; D gene: NA; J gene: TRBJ2-4; V gene: TRBV7-5; CDR3 DNA: TGTGTCAGAAGCAAAATGGACAGGGTGGCCAAAAACATTCAGTACTTC; CDR3 protein: CVRSKMDRVAKNIQYF
clone size: NA; D gene: NA; J gene: TRBJ2-7; V gene: TRBV5-1; CDR3 DNA: TGCGCCAGCAGCTTCAGTCAGAACTACGAGCAGTACTTC; CDR3 protein: CASSFSQNYEQYF
clone size: NA; D gene: TRBD1; J gene: TRBJ1-4; V gene: TRBV4-2; CDR3 DNA: TGTGCCAGCAGCCAAGAGCCTGGGGTAGGGACAGGGGGCGAAAAACTGTTTTTT; CDR3 protein: CASSQEPGVGTGGEKLFF
clone size: NA; D gene: TRBD1; J gene: TRBJ1-6; V gene: TRBV9; CDR3 DNA: TGTGCCAGCAGCGTGGGGACAGGGGGGAATTCACCCCTCCACTTT; CDR3 protein: CASSVGTGGNSPLHF
clone size: NA; D gene: TRBD2; J gene: TRBJ2-7; V gene: TRBV7-3; CDR3 DNA: TGTGCCAGCAGCCCCCTCAACGCAGCGGGAGGGCGCGAGCAGTACTTC; CDR3 protein: CASSPLNAAGGREQYF
clone size: NA; D gene: NA; J gene: TRBJ2-6; V gene: TRBV5-5; CDR3 DNA: TGTGCCAGCAGCCTAGACGGTTACTCTGGGGCCAACGTCCTGACTTTC; CDR3 protein: CASSLDGYSGANVLTF